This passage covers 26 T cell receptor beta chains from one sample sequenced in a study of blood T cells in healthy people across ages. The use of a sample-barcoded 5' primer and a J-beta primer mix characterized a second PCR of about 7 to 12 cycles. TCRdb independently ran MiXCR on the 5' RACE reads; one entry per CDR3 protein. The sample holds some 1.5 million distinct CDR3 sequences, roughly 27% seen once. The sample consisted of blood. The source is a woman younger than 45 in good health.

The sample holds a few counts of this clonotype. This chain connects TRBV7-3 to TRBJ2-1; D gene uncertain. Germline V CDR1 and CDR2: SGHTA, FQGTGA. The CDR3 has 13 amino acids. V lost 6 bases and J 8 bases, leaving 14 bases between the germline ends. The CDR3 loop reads CASSYLLGYEQFF. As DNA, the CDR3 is TGTGCCAGCAGTTACTTACTGGGGTATGAGCAGTTCTTC.

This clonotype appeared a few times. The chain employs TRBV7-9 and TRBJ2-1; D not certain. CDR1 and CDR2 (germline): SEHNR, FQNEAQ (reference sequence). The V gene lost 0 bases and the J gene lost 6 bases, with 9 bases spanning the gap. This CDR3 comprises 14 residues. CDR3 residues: CASSLARSVNEQFF. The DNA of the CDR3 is TGTGCCAGCAGCTTAGCGCGGTCGGTCAATGAGCAGTTCTTC.

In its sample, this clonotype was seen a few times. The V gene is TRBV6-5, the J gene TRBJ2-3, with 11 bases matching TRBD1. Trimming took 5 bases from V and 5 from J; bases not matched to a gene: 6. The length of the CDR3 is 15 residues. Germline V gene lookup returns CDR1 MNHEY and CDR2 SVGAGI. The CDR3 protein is CASSPRDRGIDTQYF. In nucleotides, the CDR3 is TGTGCCAGCAGTCCTAGGGACAGGGGGATAGATACGCAGTATTTT.

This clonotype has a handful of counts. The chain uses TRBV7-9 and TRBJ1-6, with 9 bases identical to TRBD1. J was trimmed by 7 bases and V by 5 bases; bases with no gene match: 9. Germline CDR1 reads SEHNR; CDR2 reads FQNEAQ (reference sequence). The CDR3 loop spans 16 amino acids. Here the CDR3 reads CASSKQGAVLNSPLHF. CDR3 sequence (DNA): TGTGCCAGCAGCAAACAGGGGGCCGTATTAAATTCACCCCTCCACTTT.

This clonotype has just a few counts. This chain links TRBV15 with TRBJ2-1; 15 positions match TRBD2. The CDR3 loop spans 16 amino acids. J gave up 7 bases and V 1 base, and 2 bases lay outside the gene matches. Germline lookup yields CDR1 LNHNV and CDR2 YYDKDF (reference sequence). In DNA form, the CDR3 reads TGTGCCACCAGCAGAGTGGGGACTAGCGGGAGGAATGAGCAGTTCTTC. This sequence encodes CATSRVGTSGRNEQFF. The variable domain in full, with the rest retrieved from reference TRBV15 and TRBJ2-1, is DAMVIQNPRYQVTQFGKPVTLSCSQTLNHNVMYWYQQKSSQAPKLLFHYYDKDFNNEADTPDNFQSRRPNTSFCFLDIRSPGLGDTAMYLCATSRVGTSGRNEQFFGPGTRLTVL.

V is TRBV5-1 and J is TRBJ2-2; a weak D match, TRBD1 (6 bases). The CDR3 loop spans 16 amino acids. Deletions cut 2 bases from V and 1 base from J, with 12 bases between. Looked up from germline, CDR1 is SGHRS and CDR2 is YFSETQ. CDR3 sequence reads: CASSFSGQRNTGELFF. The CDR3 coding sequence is TGCGCCAGCAGCTTCTCGGGACAAAGGAACACCGGGGAGCTGTTTTTT.

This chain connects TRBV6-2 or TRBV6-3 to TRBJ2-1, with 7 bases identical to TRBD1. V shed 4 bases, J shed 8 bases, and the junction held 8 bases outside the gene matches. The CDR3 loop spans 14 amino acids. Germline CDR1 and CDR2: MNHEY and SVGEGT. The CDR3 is CASSLATGLDEQFF. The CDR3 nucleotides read TGTGCCAGCAGTTTGGCGACAGGGTTGGATGAGCAGTTCTTC.

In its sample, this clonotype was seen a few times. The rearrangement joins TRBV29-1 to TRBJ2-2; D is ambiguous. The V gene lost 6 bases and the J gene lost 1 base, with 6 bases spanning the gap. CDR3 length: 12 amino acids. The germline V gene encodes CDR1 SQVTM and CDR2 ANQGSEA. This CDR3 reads CSVAKNTGELFF. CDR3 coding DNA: TGCAGCGTCGCTAAGAACACCGGGGAGCTGTTTTTT.

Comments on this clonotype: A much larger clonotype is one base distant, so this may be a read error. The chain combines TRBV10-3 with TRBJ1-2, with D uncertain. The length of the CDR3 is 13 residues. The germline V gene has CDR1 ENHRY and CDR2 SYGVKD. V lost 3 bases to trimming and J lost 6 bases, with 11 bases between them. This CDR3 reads CAISDWAGNGYTF. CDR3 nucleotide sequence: TGTGCCATCAGTGACTGGGCGGGTAATGGCTACACCTTC.

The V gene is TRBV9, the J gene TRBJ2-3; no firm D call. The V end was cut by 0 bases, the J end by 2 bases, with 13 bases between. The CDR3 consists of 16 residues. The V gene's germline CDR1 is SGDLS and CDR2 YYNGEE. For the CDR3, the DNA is TGTGCCAGCAGCGTAGGGGCCTCCGAATACACAGATACGCAGTATTTT. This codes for CASSVGASEYTDTQYF.

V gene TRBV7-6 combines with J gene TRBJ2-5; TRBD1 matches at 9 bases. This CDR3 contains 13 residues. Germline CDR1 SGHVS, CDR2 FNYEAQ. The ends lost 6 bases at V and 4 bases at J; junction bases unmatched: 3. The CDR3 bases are TGTGCCAGCAGAGTGACAGGGGGAGAGACCCAGTACTTC. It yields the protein CASRVTGGETQYF.

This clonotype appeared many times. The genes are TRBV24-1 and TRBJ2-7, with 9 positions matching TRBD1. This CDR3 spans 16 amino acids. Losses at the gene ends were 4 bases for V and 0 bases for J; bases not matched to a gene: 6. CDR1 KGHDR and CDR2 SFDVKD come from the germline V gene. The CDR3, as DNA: TGTGCCACCAGTGACCTGGACAGGGGACCCTCCTACGAGCAGTACTTC. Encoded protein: CATSDLDRGPSYEQYF.

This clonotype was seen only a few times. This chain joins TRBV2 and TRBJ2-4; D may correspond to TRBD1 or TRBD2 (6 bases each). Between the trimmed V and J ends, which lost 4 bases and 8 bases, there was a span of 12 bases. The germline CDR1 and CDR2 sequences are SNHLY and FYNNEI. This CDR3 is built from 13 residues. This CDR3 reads CASSVIGGYIQYF. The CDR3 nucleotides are TGTGCCAGCAGTGTGATAGGGGGGTACATTCAGTACTTC. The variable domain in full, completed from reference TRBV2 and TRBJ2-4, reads EPEVTQTPSHQVTQMGQEVILRCVPISNHLYFYWYRQILGQKVEFLVSFYNNEISEKSEIFDDQFSVERPDGSNFTLKIRSTKLEDSAMYFCASSVIGGYIQYFGAGTRLSVL.

Here the CDR3 reads CSATTGTRGYNEQYF. CDR3 bases: TGCAGTGCTACTACCGGGACTAGGGGGTACAATGAGCAGTACTTC. V and J are TRBV20-1 and TRBJ2-4, with 8 positions matching TRBD2. CDR3 length equals 15 residues. V shed 4 bases and J 13 bases; nucleotides not matched to a gene: 18. Germline V gives CDR1 DFQATT, CDR2 SNEGSKA (reference sequence).

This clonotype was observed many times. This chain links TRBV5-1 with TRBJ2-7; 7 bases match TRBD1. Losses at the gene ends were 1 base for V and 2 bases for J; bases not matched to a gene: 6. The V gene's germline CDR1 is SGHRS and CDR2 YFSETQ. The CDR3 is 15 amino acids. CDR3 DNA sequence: TGCGCCAGCAGCTTGTTAGGGACAGCTGCCTACGAGCAGTACTTC. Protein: CASSLLGTAAYEQYF.

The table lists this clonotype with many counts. The CDR3 reads CASSVGSGSYEQYF. The CDR3 DNA is TGTGCCAGCAGCGTAGGGTCAGGCTCATACGAGCAGTACTTC. The rearrangement uses TRBV9 and TRBJ2-7; D call uncertain. The CDR3 runs 14 residues. The germline V gene encodes CDR1 SGDLS and CDR2 YYNGEE. The ends were cut back, 0 bases at V and 4 bases at J, with 11 bases in the middle.

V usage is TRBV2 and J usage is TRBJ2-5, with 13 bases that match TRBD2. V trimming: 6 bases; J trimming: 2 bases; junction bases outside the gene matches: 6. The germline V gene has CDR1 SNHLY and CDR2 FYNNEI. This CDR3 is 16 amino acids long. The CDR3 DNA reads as TGTGCCAGCAGGGCCCGACTAGCGGGGGGTCAAGAGACCCAGTACTTC. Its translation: CASRARLAGGQETQYF.

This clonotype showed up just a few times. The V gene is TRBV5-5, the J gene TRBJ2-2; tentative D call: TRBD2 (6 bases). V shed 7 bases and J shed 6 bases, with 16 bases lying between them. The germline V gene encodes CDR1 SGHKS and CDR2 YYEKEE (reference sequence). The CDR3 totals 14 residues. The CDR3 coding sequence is TGTGCCAGCTCGCCCCTTCTAGCGCCCGGGGAGCTGTTTTTT. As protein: CASSPLLAPGELFF. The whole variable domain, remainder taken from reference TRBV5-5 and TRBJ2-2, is DAGVTQSPTHLIKTRGQQVTLRCSPISGHKSVSWYQQVLGQGPQFIFQYYEKEERGRGNFPDRFSARQFPNYSSELNVNALLLGDSALYLCASSPLLAPGELFFGEGSRLTVL.

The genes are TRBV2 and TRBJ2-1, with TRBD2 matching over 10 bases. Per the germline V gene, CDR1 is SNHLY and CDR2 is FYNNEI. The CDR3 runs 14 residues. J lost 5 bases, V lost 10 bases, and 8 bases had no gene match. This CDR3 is CAITGTSDHNEQFF. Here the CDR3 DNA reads TGTGCCATCACCGGGACTAGCGATCACAATGAGCAGTTCTTC.

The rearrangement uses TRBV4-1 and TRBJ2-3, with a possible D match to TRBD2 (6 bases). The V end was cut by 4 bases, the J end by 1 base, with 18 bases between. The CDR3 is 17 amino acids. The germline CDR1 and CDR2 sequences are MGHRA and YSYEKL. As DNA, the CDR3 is TGCGCCAGCAGCCGAGCCCGGGGGAATACGGGCACAGATACGCAGTATTTT. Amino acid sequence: CASSRARGNTGTDTQYF.

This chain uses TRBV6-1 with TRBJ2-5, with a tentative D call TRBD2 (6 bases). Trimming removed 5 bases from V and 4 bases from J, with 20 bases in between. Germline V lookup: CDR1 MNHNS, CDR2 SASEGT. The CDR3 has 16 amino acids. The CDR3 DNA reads TGTGCCAGCAGTATGGGGACTTTTACTTCCGGAGAGACCCAGTACTTC. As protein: CASSMGTFTSGETQYF.

The CDR3 sequence: CASSLVTLAGGPNNEQFF. The CDR3 coding sequence is TGCGCCAGCAGCTTGGTTACTCTAGCGGGAGGGCCTAACAATGAGCAGTTCTTC. The chain has TRBV5-1 and TRBJ2-1; 12 nucleotides align to TRBD2. Germline trimming cut 0 bases from V and 5 bases from J; bases unmatched to any gene: 9. Germline V gene sequence: CDR1 SGHRS, CDR2 YFSETQ. The CDR3 is made up of 18 amino acids.

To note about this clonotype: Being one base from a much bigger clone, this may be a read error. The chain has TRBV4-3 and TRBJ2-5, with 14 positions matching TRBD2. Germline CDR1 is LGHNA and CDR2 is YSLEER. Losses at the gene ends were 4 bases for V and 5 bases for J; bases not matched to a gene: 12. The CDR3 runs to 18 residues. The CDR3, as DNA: TGCGCCAGCAGCCGGGGACTAGCGGGAGTTTCCGTTTGGGAGACCCAGTACTTC. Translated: CASSRGLAGVSVWETQYF.

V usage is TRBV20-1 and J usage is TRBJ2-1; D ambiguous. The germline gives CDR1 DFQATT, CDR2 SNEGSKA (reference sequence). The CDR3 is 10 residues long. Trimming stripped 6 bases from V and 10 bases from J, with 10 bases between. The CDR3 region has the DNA TGCAGTGCGGCCGCTCGGGAGCAGTTCTTC. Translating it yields CSAAAREQFF.

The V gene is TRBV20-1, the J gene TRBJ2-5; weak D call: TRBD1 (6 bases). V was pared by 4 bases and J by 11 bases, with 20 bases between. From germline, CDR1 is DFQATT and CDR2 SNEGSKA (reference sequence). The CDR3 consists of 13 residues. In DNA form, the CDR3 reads TGCAGTGCTAACAGGGCCGGATACAATGAGCAGTACTTC. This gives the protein CSANRAGYNEQYF.

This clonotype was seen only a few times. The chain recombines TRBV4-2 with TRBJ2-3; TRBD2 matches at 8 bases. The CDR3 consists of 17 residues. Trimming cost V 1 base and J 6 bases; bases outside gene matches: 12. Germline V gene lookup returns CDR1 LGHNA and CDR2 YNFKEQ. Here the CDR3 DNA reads TGTGCCAGCAGCCAAGTGGGGACTCGCGGGGGGTCCGATACGCAGTATTTT. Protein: CASSQVGTRGGSDTQYF.